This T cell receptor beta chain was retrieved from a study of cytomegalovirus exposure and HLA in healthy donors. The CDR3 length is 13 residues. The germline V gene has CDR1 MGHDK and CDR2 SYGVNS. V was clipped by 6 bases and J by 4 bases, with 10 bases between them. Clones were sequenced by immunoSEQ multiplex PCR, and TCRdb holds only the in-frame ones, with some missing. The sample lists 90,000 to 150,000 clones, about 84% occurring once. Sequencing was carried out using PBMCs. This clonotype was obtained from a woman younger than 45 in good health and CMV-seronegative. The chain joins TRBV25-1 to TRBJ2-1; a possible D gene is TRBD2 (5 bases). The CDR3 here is CASSGDAYNEQFF. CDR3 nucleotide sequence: TGTGCCAGCAGCGGGGATGCGTACAATGAGCAGTTCTTC.